These 17 T cell receptor beta chains originate from one sample sequenced in a study of T cells in localized non-small cell lung cancer. Some clones are missing from TCRdb's copy, which holds only in-frame ones; the method was immunoSEQ multiplex PCR. This sample carries tens of thousands of clones, 70% to 90% of them seen once, and the ten largest clones take under 25%. The sequences come from peripheral blood, collected before any cancer treatment. All receptors derive from a man aged 35 to 69 with stage I squamous cell lung carcinoma.

The V gene is TRBV5-1, the J gene TRBJ2-2; D unresolved. The CDR3 has 17 residues. V was trimmed by 0 bases and J by 4 bases, leaving 16 bases between them. Germline V gives CDR1 SGHRS, CDR2 YFSETQ. The CDR3 loop is CASSLEVGFSSTGELFF. CDR3 coding DNA: TGCGCCAGCAGCTTGGAGGTGGGATTCTCGAGCACCGGGGAGCTGTTTTTT. The full variable domain, in which reference TRBV5-1 and TRBJ2-2 provide the parts outside the CDR3, is KAGVTQTPRYLIKTRGQQVTLSCSPISGHRSVSWYQQTPGQGLQFLFEYFSETQRNKGNFPGRFSGRQFSNSRSEMNVSTLELGDSALYLCASSLEVGFSSTGELFFGEGSRLTVL.

The chain links TRBV5-1 to TRBJ2-1; the match to TRBD2 covers 12 bases. The CDR3 contains 16 residues. Germline V gives CDR1 SGHRS, CDR2 YFSETQ. J was trimmed by 6 bases and V by 2 bases; bases with no gene match: 6. CDR3 sequence (DNA): TGCGCCAGCAGCTTCCGTCTAGCGGGAGGGGGCAATGAGCAGTTCTTC. Its translation is CASSFRLAGGGNEQFF.

This clone occurred once. V usage is TRBV7-2 and J usage is TRBJ1-5; no reliable D call. CDR1 is SGHTA, CDR2 FQGNSA, per germline. The CDR3 has 12 amino acids. V lost 1 base to trimming and J lost 12 bases, with 10 bases between them. CDR3 protein: CASSLEYGSQHF. In DNA, the CDR3 is TGTGCCAGCAGCTTAGAGTACGGTAGCCAGCATTTT.

This clone was counted once. The V and J genes are TRBV6-6 and TRBJ2-2; D might be TRBD2 (5 bases). CDR1 and CDR2 from the germline V gene are MNHNY and SVGAGI (reference sequence). V lost 0 bases and J 4 bases, leaving 12 bases between the germline ends. This CDR3 is 16 amino acids long. The CDR3 here is CASSYSSTSTTGELFF. Written as DNA, the CDR3 is TGTGCCAGCAGTTACTCCTCTACTAGTACCACCGGGGAGCTGTTTTTT.

The V gene is TRBV27, the J gene TRBJ2-2; TRBD1 might be the D (6 bases). The CDR3 totals 15 residues. CDR1 MNHEY and CDR2 SMNVEV come from the germline V gene (reference sequence). Trimming removed 3 bases from V and 0 bases from J, with 8 bases in between. The CDR3 nucleotides read TGTGCCAGCAGTTTCCGGACAGCGAACACCGGGGAGCTGTTTTTT. Amino acids: CASSFRTANTGELFF.

The chain has TRBV12-5 and TRBJ2-3, with no clear D. Trimming left V 2 bases short and J 5 bases short, with 5 bases between. The CDR3 has 12 amino acids. The germline gives CDR1 LGHNT, CDR2 FRNRAP. The CDR3 coding sequence is TGTGCTAGTGGTTTGCGAGAAGATACGCAGTATTTT. Translating it yields CASGLREDTQYF.

The gene calls are TRBV7-8 and TRBJ2-1; TRBD2 aligns across 7 bases. The CDR3 has 16 residues. Germline V gives CDR1 SGHVS, CDR2 FQNEAQ. V lost 5 bases, J lost 7 bases, and 14 bases stayed unmatched. CDR3 in amino acids: CASSRHLAGDGNEQFF. The CDR3, as DNA: TGTGCCAGCAGCCGACATCTGGCGGGAGATGGGAATGAGCAGTTCTTC.

The gene calls are TRBV15 and TRBJ2-7, with 8 positions matching TRBD1. The CDR3 is 14 amino acids. Germline V lookup: CDR1 LNHNV, CDR2 YYDKDF (reference sequence). V lost 3 bases to trimming and J lost 5 bases; unmatched junction nucleotides: 6. CDR3 amino acids: CATSRGDRTNEQYF. The CDR3 DNA is TGTGCCACCAGCAGGGGGGACAGGACAAACGAGCAGTACTTC.

The DNA of the CDR3 is TGTGCCAGCAGCAAAGGAGGAGATTCCTACGAGCAGTACTTC. It yields the protein CASSKGGDSYEQYF. The genes are TRBV21-1 and TRBJ2-7; the listed D gene, TRBD2, was not tested against the DNA. TRBV21-1 is noted as a pseudogene. This CDR3 region has 14 residues.

This chain links TRBV29-1 with TRBJ1-4; the match to TRBD1 covers 7 bases. The germline gives CDR1 SQVTM, CDR2 ANQGSEA. CDR3 length: 14 amino acids. V was clipped by 4 bases and J by 3 bases; unmatched bases: 5. The CDR3: CSVAEGAANEKLFF. The CDR3, as DNA: TGCAGCGTTGCCGAGGGGGCGGCTAATGAAAAACTGTTTTTT.

The V call is TRBV30, the J call TRBJ1-2, with a tentative D call TRBD1 (6 bases). The V and J ends lost 1 base and 1 base respectively, with 34 bases between them. This CDR3 region has 22 residues. Germline V gene sequence: CDR1 GTSNPN, CDR2 SVGIG (reference sequence). CDR3 sequence: CAWSGGSPLPGRPGAINYGYTF. CDR3 bases: TGTGCCTGGAGTGGGGGATCCCCTCTACCGGGACGCCCGGGGGCGATTAACTATGGCTACACCTTC.

The J gene is TRBJ2-7, the V gene TRBV5-6; TRBD2 might be the D (6 bases). Trimming shortened V by 2 bases and J by 2 bases, and 14 bases separated the two germline ends. CDR1 SGHDT and CDR2 YYEEEE come from the germline V gene. This CDR3 has 15 residues. CDR3 nucleotide sequence: TGTGCCAGCAGCTTAGGAGGGGCTGCCCCCTACGAGCAGTACTTC. Translating it yields CASSLGGAAPYEQYF.

The chain employs TRBV2 and TRBJ2-5; 8 bases align to TRBD2. Unmatched junction bases numbered 7, after V lost 8 bases and J lost 5 bases. CDR1 is SNHLY and CDR2 is FYNNEI in the germline V gene. The CDR3 sequence is 13 residues long. The CDR3 spells CASHREGPETQYF. The DNA of the CDR3 is TGTGCCAGCCACCGGGAGGGCCCGGAGACCCAGTACTTC. The whole variable domain, filled in from reference TRBV2 and TRBJ2-5, reads EPEVTQTPSHQVTQMGQEVILRCVPISNHLYFYWYRQILGQKVEFLVSFYNNEISEKSEIFDDQFSVERPDGSNFTLKIRSTKLEDSAMYFCASHREGPETQYFGPGTRLLVL.

This chain links TRBV5-6 with TRBJ1-5; no reliable D call. CDR1 and CDR2 from the germline V gene are SGHDT and YYEEEE. This CDR3 has 14 residues. Deletions cut 2 bases from V and 2 bases from J, with 8 bases between. In DNA form, the CDR3 reads TGTGCCAGCAGCTTCTCGTCCGGCAATCAGCCCCAGCATTTT. Its protein is CASSFSSGNQPQHF.

The V and J genes are TRBV4-3 and TRBJ1-1, with D possibly matching TRBD1 (5 bases). The CDR3 loop spans 18 amino acids. V gave up 0 bases and J gave up 1 base, with 18 bases separating them. Germline V CDR1 and CDR2: LGHNA, YSLEER. CDR3 residues: CASSQDRRRRGTNTEAFF. Here the CDR3 DNA reads TGCGCCAGCAGCCAAGATAGGCGGCGTCGGGGGACGAACACTGAAGCTTTCTTT.

This clone was detected once. This sequence joins TRBV27 and TRBJ2-7, with TRBD1 matching 8 bases. CDR1 is MNHEY, CDR2 SMNVEV, per germline (reference sequence). The length of the CDR3 is 14 residues. J lost 0 bases, V lost 6 bases, and 4 bases had no gene match. The CDR3 is CASRRQGSSYEQYF. CDR3 nucleotides: TGTGCCAGCAGGCGACAGGGGAGCTCCTACGAGCAGTACTTC.

The gene calls are TRBV5-1 and TRBJ2-5, with a possible D match to TRBD1 (6 bases). The V gene's germline CDR1 is SGHRS and CDR2 YFSETQ. V was clipped by 1 base and J by 0 bases, with 7 bases between them. This CDR3 has 14 residues. Here the CDR3 reads CASSLSGDQETQYF. DNA for the CDR3: TGCGCCAGCAGCTTGTCAGGGGACCAAGAGACCCAGTACTTC.